This TCR beta chain comes out of a study of CD8 T cells in ankylosing spondylitis. Broader study findings: Reportedly, matched ankylosing spondylitis synovial fluid was significantly enriched for disease-linked clones. Blood from ankylosing spondylitis patients appeared to carry a characteristic roughly 8-variant TCR beta motif.

In making TCR beta libraries, quantitative 5'-RACE with molecular barcodes was used. Each CDR3 protein is one row after TCRdb ran MiXCR on the 5' RACE reads. Of about 90,000 distinct CDR3 sequences detected, approximately 30% appear once; the ten largest clones hold 55% to 75%. About this clonotype itself: Its antigen is undetermined.

J was trimmed by 8 bases and V by 5 bases; bases with no gene match: 3. CDR1 SGHTA and CDR2 FQGNSA come from the germline V gene. The CDR3 spans 13 residues. The specimen sequenced was blood, either unsorted or a sorted T cell fraction (not recorded which). The chain uses TRBV7-2 and TRBJ1-2, with 12 bases identical to TRBD1. The clonotype was recovered from a male donor with ankylosing spondylitis or in good health (not recorded which). CDR3 residues: CASSLGQGAGYTF. The CDR3 DNA reads TGTGCCAGCAGCCTGGGACAGGGGGCCGGCTACACCTTC.